This TCR beta chain was captured by sequencing in a study of CD8 T cells in Susac syndrome. RNA amounts of roughly 0.5 to 1 ug underwent reverse transcription with random hexamers. MiXCR, applied by TCRdb to the immunoSEQ multiplex PCR reads, yields one record per CDR3 protein. The table has about 130,000 distinct CDR3 sequences, 65% to 90% seen once; the top ten hold around 0.51%. Sequencing of TCR beta covered CD8+ and CD4+ T cells obtained from blood. Germline V gene lookup returns CDR1 SGHRS and CDR2 YFSETQ. The CDR3 contains 14 residues. Trimming shortened V by 4 bases and J by 5 bases, and 16 bases separated the two germline ends.

The sequence derives from a human donor with multiple sclerosis. The chain couples TRBV5-1 to TRBJ2-7, with a possible D match to TRBD2 (7 bases). Sequenced material: CD8+ T cells from PBMCs. CDR3 region: CASSKRGGENEQYF. CDR3 coding DNA: TGCGCCAGCAGCAAAAGGGGGGGAGAGAACGAGCAGTACTTC.